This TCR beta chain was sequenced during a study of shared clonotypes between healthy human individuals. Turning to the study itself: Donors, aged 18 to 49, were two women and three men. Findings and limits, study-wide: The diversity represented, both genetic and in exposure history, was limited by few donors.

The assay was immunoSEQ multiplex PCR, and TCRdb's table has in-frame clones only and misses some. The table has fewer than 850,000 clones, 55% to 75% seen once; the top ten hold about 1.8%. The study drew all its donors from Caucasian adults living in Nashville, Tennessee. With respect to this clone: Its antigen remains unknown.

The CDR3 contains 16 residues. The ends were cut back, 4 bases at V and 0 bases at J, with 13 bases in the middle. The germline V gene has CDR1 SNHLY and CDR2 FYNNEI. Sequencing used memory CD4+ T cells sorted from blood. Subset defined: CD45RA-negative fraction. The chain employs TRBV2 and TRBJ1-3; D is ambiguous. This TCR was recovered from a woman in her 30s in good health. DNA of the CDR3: TGTGCCAGCAGTGTTGGGCGGGGATCCTCTGGAAACACCATATATTTT. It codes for CASSVGRGSSGNTIYF.